This T cell receptor beta chain was retrieved from a study of tissue T cells after allogeneic stem cell transplantation. Study-level points and caveats: Shared clones across patients were few; motif clustering revealed tissue-specific shared signatures. Which tissue TCRs were alloreactive or antigen-specific was not determined. Some clones might be persisting host cells.

The data were produced by immunoSEQ multiplex PCR, yet TCRdb's version contains in-frame clones alone and is incomplete. The repertoire holds about 42,000 clones, with 92% as singletons. For this clone: Its antigen is still unknown.

The CDR3 runs to 15 residues. Germline values: CDR1 GTSNPN, CDR2 SVGIG (reference sequence). V lost 4 bases and J lost 0; bases outside the gene matches: 5. Specimen: blood, collected before transplantation. J is TRBJ2-4 and V is TRBV30; TRBD1 agrees at 8 bases. This TCR was sampled from a woman aged 35-70 years who later had graft-versus-host disease after an allogeneic stem cell transplant. The CDR3 reads CAWTGQGLAKNIQYF. The CDR3 coding sequence is TGTGCCTGGACCGGACAGGGTCTAGCCAAAAACATTCAGTACTTC.